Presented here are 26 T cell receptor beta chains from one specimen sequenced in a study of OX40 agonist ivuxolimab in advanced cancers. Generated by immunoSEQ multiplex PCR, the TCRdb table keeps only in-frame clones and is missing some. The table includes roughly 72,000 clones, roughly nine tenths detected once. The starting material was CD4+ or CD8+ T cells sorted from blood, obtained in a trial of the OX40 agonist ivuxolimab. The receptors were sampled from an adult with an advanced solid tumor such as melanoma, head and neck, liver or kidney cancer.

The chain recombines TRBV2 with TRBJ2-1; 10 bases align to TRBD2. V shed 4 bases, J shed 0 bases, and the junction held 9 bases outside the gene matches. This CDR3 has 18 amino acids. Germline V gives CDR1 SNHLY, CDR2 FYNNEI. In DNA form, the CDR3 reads TGTGCCAGCAGTGGCTGGTCTAGCGGGGGCCCCTCCTACAATGAGCAGTTCTTC. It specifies CASSGWSSGGPSYNEQFF.

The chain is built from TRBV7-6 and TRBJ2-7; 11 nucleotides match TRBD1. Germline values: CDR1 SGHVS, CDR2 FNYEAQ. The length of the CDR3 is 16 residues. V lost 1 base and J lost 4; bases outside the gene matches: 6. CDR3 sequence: CASSLGLGTGGYEQYF. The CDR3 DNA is TGTGCCAGCAGCTTAGGATTGGGGACAGGGGGGTACGAGCAGTACTTC.

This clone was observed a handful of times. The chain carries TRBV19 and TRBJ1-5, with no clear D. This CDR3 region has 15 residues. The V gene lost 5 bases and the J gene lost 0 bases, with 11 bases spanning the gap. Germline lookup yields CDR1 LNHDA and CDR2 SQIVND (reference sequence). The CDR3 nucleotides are TGTGCCAGTAGTCGCCCAGTCCGTAGCAATCAGCCCCAGCATTTT. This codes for CASSRPVRSNQPQHF.

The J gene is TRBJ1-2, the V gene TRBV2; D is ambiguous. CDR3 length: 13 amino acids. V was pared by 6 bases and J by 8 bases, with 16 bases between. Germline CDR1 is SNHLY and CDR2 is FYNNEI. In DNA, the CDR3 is TGTGCCAGCAGCAGGACGGTCCTAGGAGGCTACACCTTC. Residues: CASSRTVLGGYTF.

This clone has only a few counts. In DNA, the CDR3 is TGTGCTAGTGGTCAGGGACACACCGGGGAGCTGTTTTTT. This translates into CASGQGHTGELFF. This chain uses TRBV12-5 with TRBJ2-2; D tentatively reads TRBD1 or TRBD2 (5 bases each). V lost 5 bases and J lost 3, with 7 bases in between. The CDR3 spans 13 residues. The V gene's germline CDR1 is LGHNT and CDR2 FRNRAP.

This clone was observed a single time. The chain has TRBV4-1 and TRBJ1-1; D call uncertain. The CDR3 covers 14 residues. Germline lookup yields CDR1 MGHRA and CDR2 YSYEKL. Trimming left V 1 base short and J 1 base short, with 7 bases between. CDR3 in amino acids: CASSQGGQNTEAFF. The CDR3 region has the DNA TGCGCCAGCAGCCAAGGAGGCCAGAACACTGAAGCTTTCTTT.

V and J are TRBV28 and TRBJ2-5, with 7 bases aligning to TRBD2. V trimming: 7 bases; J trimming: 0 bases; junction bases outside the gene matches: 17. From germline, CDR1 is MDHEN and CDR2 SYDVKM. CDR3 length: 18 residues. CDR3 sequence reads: CASNLPGTSGRDQETQYF. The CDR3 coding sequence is TGTGCCAGCAATCTCCCCGGGACCTCGGGGAGGGACCAAGAGACCCAGTACTTC.

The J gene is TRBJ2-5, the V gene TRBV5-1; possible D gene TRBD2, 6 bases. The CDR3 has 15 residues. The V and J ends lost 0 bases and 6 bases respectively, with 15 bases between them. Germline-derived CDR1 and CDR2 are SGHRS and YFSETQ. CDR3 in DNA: TGCGCCAGCAGCTTGGACGTCGGAGGGCGGAAGACCCAGTACTTC. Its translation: CASSLDVGGRKTQYF.

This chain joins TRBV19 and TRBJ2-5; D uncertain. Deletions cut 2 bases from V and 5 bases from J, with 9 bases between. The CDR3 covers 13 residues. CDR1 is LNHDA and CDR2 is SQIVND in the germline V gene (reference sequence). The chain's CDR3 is CASSISRSETQYF. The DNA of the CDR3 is TGTGCCAGTAGTATAAGTAGGTCTGAGACCCAGTACTTC.

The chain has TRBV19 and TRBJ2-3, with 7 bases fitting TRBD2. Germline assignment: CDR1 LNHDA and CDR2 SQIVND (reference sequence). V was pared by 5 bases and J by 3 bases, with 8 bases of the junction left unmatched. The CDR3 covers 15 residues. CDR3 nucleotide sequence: TGTGCCAGTAGTCCGGGAGGTTATATGACAGATACGCAGTATTTT. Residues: CASSPGGYMTDTQYF.

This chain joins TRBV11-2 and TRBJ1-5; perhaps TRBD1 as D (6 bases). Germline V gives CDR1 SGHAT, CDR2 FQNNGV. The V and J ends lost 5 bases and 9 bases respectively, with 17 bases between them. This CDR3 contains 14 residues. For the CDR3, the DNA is TGTGCCAGCAGCCGCGGGGGGGCGGGGAGGCCCCAGCATTTT. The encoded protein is CASSRGGAGRPQHF.

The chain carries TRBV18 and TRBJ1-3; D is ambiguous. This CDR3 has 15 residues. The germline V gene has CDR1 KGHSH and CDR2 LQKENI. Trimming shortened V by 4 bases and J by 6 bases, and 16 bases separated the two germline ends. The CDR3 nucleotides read TGTGCCAGCTCACAGCGTGCCCCTTCGGTAAACACCATATATTTT. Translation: CASSQRAPSVNTIYF.

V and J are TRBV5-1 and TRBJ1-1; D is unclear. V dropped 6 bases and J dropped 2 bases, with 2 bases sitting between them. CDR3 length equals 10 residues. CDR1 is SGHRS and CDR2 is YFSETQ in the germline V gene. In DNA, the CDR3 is TGCGCCAGCAACAACACTGAAGCTTTCTTT. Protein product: CASNNTEAFF.

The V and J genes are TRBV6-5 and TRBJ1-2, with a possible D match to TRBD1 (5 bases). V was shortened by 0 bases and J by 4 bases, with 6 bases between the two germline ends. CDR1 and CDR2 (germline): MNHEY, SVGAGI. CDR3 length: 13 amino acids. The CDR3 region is CASSYSGRYGYTF. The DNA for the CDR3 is TGTGCCAGCAGTTACTCGGGGCGCTATGGCTACACCTTC.

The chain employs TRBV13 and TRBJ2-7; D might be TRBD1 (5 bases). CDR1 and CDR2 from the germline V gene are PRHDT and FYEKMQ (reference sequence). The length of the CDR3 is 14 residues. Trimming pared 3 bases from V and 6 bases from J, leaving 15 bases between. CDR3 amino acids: CASSFRAGLREQYF. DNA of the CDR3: TGTGCCAGCAGCTTCCGTGCAGGGTTACGCGAGCAGTACTTC.

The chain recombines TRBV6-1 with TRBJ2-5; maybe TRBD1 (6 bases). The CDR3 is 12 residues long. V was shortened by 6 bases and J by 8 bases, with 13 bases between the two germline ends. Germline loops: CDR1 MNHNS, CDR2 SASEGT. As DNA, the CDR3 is TGTGCCAGCAGGACGAACAGGGAAACCCAGTACTTC. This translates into CASRTNRETQYF.

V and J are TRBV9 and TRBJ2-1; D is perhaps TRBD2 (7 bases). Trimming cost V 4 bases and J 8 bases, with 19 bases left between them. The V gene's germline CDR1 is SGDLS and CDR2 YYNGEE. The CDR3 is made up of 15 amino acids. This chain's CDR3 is CASSPQGRDGDEQFF. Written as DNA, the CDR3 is TGTGCCAGCAGCCCTCAGGGGAGGGACGGCGATGAGCAGTTCTTC.

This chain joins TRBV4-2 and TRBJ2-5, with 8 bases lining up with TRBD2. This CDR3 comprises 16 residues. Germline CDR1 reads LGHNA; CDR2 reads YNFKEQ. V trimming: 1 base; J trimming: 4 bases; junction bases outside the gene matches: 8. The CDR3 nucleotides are TGTGCCAGCAGCCAAGTACACGGGGGGGCAGGAGAGACCCAGTACTTC. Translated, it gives CASSQVHGGAGETQYF.

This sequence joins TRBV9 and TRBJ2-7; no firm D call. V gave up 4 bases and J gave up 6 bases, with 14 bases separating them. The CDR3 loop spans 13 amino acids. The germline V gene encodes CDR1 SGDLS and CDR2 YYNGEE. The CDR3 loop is CASSPEVPSEQYF. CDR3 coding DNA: TGTGCCAGCAGCCCAGAGGTCCCTAGCGAGCAGTACTTC.

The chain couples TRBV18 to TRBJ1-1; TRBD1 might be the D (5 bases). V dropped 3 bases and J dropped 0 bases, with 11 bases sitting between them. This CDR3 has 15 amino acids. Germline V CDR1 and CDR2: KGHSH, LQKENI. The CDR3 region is CASSPGRGMNTEAFF. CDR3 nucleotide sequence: TGTGCCAGCTCACCGGGGCGGGGAATGAACACTGAAGCTTTCTTT.

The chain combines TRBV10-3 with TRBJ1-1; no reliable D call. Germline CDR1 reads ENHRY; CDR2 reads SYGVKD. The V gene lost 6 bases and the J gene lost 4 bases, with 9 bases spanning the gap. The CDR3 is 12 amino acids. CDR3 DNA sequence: TGTGCCATCAGGCCGGGAGGCACTGAAGCTTTCTTT. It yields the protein CAIRPGGTEAFF.

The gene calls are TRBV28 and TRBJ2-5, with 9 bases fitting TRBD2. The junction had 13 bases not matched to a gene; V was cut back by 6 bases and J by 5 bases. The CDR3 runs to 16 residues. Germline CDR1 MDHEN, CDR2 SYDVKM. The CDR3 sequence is CASRQRRAGGWETQYF. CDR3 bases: TGTGCCAGCAGACAACGCCGAGCGGGGGGCTGGGAGACCCAGTACTTC.

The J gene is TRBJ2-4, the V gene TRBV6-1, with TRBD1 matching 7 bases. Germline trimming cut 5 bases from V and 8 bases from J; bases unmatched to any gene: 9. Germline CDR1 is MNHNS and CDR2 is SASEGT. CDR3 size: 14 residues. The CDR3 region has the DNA TGTGCCAGCAGTTCACCCTGGGGACAGTACATTCAGTACTTC. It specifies CASSSPWGQYIQYF.

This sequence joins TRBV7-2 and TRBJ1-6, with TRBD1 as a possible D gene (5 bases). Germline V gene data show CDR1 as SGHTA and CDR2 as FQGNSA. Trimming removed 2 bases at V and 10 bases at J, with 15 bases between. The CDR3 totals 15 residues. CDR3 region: CASSLYRSGQSPLHF. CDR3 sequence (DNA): TGTGCCAGCAGCTTATATCGGTCAGGGCAATCACCCCTCCACTTT. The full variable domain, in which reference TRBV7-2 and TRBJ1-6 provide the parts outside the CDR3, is GAGVSQSPSNKVTEKGKDVELRCDPISGHTALYWYRQSLGQGLEFLIYFQGNSAPDKSGLPSDRFSAERTGGSVSTLTIQRTQQEDSAVYLCASSLYRSGQSPLHFGNGTRLTVT.

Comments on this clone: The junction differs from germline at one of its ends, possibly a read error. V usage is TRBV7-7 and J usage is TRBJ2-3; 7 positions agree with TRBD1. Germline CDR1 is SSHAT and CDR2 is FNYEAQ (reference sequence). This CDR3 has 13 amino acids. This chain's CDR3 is CASSAGDSNTQYF. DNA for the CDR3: TGTGCTAGCAGCGCTGGGGACAGCAATACGCAGTATTTT.

CDR3 in DNA: TGTGCCAGCAGCTTTCAAGGCGGATTACCTCAAGAGACCCAGTACTTC. It encodes CASSFQGGLPQETQYF. The chain employs TRBV4-2 and TRBJ2-5; D is unresolved. With 5 bases removed from V and 2 bases from J, the gap between germline ends came to 18 bases. The CDR3 spans 16 residues. Germline values: CDR1 LGHNA, CDR2 YNFKEQ.